The 6 T cell receptor beta chains below were found in one sample sequenced in a study of resident and recirculating memory T cells in vitiligo. Clones were sequenced by immunoSEQ multiplex PCR, and TCRdb holds only the in-frame ones, with some missing. The sample includes tens of thousands of clones, under 95% of them seen just once. The specimen sequenced was blood. The receptor set was obtained from a male donor with vitiligo.

Written as DNA, the CDR3 is TGCGCCAGCAGGGCCGGACAGGGGGGCATTGTAGTCTACGAGCAGTACTTC. It encodes CASRAGQGGIVVYEQYF. The chain uses TRBV5-1 and TRBJ2-5; 10 nucleotides match TRBD1. The J call is doubtful: the DNA matches TRBJ2-7 better. Germline V gives CDR1 SGHRS, CDR2 YFSETQ. This CDR3 spans 17 amino acids.

The V call is TRBV2, the J call TRBJ2-5, with TRBD2 as a possible D gene (6 bases). Trimming removed 3 bases at V and 2 bases at J, with 10 bases between. The CDR3 has 14 residues. CDR1 and CDR2 (germline): SNHLY, FYNNEI. CDR3 sequence: CASSEGRGQETQYF. The CDR3 coding sequence is TGTGCCAGCAGTGAGGGGCGGGGTCAAGAGACCCAGTACTTC. The full variable domain, its missing parts supplied by reference TRBV2 and TRBJ2-5, is EPEVTQTPSHQVTQMGQEVILRCVPISNHLYFYWYRQILGQKVEFLVSFYNNEISEKSEIFDDQFSVERPDGSNFTLKIRSTKLEDSAMYFCASSEGRGQETQYFGPGTRLLVL.

The rearrangement joins TRBV9 to TRBJ1-2; the D gene is possibly TRBD1 (5 bases). V was cut by 3 bases and J by 8 bases, with 11 bases left in between. Per germline, CDR1 SGDLS and CDR2 YYNGEE. The CDR3 length is 12 residues. CDR3 sequence reads: CASSAQAKGYTF. CDR3 nucleotides: TGTGCCAGCAGCGCACAGGCGAAAGGCTACACCTTC.

V gene TRBV7-9 combines with J gene TRBJ1-4; D is perhaps TRBD1 (5 bases). This CDR3 spans 15 amino acids. Per germline, CDR1 SEHNR and CDR2 FQNEAQ (reference sequence). Trimming took 8 bases from V and 1 from J, leaving 14 bases between them. This chain's CDR3 is CASGRVGGTNEKLFF. Written as DNA, the CDR3 is TGTGCCAGCGGCAGGGTGGGAGGAACTAATGAAAAACTGTTTTTT.

V usage is TRBV2 and J usage is TRBJ2-7; perhaps TRBD1 as D (6 bases). V shed 7 bases and J shed 0 bases, with 16 bases lying between them. Germline-derived CDR1 and CDR2 are SNHLY and FYNNEI. The CDR3 covers 15 residues. The CDR3 sequence: CASTLNQGSSYEQYF. The CDR3 DNA reads TGTGCCAGCACTCTAAACCAGGGGAGCTCCTACGAGCAGTACTTC. The full variable domain, rest sourced from reference TRBV2 and TRBJ2-7, is EPEVTQTPSHQVTQMGQEVILRCVPISNHLYFYWYRQILGQKVEFLVSFYNNEISEKSEIFDDQFSVERPDGSNFTLKIRSTKLEDSAMYFCASTLNQGSSYEQYFGPGTRLTVT.

The chain couples TRBV4-3 to TRBJ2-1, with 7 nucleotides matching TRBD2. Germline assignment: CDR1 LGHNA and CDR2 YSLEER. Trimming cost V 2 bases and J 2 bases; bases outside gene matches: 6. The CDR3 totals 16 residues. The CDR3 loop is CASSQISSGPYNEQFF. The CDR3 DNA reads TGCGCCAGCAGCCAAATCTCTAGCGGCCCCTACAATGAGCAGTTCTTC.